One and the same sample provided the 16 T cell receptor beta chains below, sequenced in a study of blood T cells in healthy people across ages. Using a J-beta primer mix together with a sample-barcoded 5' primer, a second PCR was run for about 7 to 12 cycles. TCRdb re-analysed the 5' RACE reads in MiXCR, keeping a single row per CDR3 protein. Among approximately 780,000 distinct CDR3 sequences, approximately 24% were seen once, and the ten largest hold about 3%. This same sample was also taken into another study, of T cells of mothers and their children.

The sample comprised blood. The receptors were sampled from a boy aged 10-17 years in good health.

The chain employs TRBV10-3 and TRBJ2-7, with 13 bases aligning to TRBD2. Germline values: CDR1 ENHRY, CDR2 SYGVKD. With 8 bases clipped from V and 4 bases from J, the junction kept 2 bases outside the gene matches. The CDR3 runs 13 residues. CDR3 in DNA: TGTGCCATCCGACTAGCGGGGGGTTACGAGCAGTACTTC. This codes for CAIRLAGGYEQYF.

CDR3 DNA sequence: TGTGCCAGCAGTTTAGGCGGTTACCGGGAAAGGGGGACCCAGTACTTC. This sequence encodes CASSLGGYRERGTQYF. The V and J genes are TRBV28 and TRBJ2-5, with D perhaps matching TRBD1 or TRBD2 (5 bases each). This CDR3 region has 16 residues. Trimming took off 2 bases at V and 7 bases at J, with 20 bases between the two ends. Germline lookup yields CDR1 MDHEN and CDR2 SYDVKM.

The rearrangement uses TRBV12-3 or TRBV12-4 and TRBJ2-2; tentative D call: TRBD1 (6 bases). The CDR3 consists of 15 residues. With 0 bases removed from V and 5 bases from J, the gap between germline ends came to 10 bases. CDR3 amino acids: CASSLADRRTGELFF. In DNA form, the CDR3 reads TGTGCCAGCAGTTTAGCGGACAGAAGGACCGGGGAGCTGTTTTTT.

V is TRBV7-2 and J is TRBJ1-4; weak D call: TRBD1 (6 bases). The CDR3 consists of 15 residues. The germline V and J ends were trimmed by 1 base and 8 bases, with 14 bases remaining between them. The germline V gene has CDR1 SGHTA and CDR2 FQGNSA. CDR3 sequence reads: CASSLVGGAEEKLFF. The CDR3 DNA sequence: TGTGCCAGCAGCTTAGTGGGGGGCGCGGAGGAAAAACTGTTTTTT.

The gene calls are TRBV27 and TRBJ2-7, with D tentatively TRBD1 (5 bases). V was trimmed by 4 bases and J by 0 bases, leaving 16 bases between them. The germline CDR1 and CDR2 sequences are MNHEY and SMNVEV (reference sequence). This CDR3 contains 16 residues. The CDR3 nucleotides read TGTGCCAGCAGTTCCCCGACAGAAAGTAGCTCCTACGAGCAGTACTTC. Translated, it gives CASSSPTESSSYEQYF.

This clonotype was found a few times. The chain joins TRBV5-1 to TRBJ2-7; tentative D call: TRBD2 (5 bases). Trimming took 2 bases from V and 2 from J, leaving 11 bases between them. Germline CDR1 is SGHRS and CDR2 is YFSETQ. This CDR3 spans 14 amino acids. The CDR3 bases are TGCGCCAGCAGCTTCGGACTGGGCCCCTACGAGCAGTACTTC. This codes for CASSFGLGPYEQYF.

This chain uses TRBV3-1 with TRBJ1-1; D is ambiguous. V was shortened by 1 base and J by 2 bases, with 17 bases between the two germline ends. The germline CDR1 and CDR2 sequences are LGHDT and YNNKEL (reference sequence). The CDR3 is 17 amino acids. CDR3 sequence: CASSQVMSAGRNTEAFF. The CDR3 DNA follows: TGTGCCAGCAGCCAAGTTATGTCCGCAGGCAGAAACACTGAAGCTTTCTTT.

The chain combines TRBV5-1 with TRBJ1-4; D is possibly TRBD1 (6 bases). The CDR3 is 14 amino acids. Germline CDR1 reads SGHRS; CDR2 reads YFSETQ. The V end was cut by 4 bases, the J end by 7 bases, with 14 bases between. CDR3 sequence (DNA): TGCGCCAGCAGCCCCGGCAGGGGAGGTGAAAAACTGTTTTTT. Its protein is CASSPGRGGEKLFF.

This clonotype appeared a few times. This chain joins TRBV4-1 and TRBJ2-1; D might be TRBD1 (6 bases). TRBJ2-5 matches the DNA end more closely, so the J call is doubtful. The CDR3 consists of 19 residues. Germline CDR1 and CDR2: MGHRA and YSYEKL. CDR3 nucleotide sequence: TGCGCCAGCAGCCAAGAGCCCCGGGACATCTGGGATCGGCAAGAGACCCAGTACTTC. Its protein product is CASSQEPRDIWDRQETQYF.

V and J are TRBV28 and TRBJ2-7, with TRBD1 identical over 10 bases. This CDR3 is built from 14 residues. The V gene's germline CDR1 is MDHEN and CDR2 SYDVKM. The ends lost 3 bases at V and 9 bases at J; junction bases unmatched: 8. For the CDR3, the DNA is TGTGCCAGCAGTTTGCCGGGACAGGGGTTGCCGCAGTACTTC. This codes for CASSLPGQGLPQYF.

The CDR3 protein is CASSEVGPGTQYF. CDR3 coding DNA: TGTGCCAGCAGTGAGGTGGGGCCTGGGACCCAGTACTTC. The V and J genes are TRBV11-1 and TRBJ2-7; a possible D gene is TRBD1 (5 bases). The J call may not be correct, given that the DNA end is closer to TRBJ2-5. The CDR3 extends over 13 amino acids. Looked up from germline, CDR1 is SGHAT and CDR2 is FQDESV (reference sequence).

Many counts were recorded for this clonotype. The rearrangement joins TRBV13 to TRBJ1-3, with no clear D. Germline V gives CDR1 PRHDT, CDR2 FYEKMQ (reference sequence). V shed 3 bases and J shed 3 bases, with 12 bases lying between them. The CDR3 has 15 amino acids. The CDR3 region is CASSFQSLGGNTIYF. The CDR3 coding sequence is TGTGCCAGCAGCTTTCAGTCCTTGGGTGGAAACACCATATATTTT. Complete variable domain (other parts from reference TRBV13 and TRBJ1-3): AAGVIQSPRHLIKEKRETATLKCYPIPRHDTVYWYQQGPGQDPQFLISFYEKMQSDKGSIPDRFSAQQFSDYHSELNMSSLELGDSALYFCASSFQSLGGNTIYFGEGSWLTVV.

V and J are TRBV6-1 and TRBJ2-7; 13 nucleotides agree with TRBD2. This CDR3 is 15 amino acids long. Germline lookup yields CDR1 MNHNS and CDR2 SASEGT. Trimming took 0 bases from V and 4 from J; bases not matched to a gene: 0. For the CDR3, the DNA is TGTGCCAGCAGTGAAGCACTAGCGGGGGGGTACGAGCAGTACTTC. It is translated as CASSEALAGGYEQYF.

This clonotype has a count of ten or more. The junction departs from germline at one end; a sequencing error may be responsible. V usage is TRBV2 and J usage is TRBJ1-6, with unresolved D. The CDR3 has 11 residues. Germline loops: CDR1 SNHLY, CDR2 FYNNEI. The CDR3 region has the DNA TGCGCCAGCAGTGACAATTCACCCCTCCACTTT. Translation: CASSDNSPLHF.

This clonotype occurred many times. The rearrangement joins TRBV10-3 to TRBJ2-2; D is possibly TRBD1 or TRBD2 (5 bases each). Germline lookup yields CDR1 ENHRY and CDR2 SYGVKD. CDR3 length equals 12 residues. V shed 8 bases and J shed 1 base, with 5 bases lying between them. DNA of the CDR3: TGTGCCATCGGGGGGAACACCGGGGAGCTGTTTTTT. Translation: CAIGGNTGELFF.

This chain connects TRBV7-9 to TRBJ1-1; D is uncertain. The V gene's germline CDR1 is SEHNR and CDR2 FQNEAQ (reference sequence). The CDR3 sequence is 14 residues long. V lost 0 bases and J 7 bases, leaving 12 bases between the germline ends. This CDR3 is CASSLAGNRVEAFF. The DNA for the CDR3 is TGTGCCAGCAGCTTAGCAGGCAATCGGGTTGAAGCTTTCTTT.